These 22 T cell receptor beta chains originate from one sample sequenced in a study of technical replicates of blood from several donors. Produced via immunoSEQ multiplex PCR; TCRdb's table is partial and in-frame only. The sample holds tens of thousands of clones, around nine tenths seen once. Sequenced input: T cells isolated from PBMCs. The origin of the receptors is a human donor in good health.

The CDR3 DNA reads TGTGCCAGCAGCGAAACGCGGGGGAGGGGCGCAGATACGCAGTATTTT. Amino acid sequence: CASSETRGRGADTQYF. The chain uses TRBV21-1 and TRBJ2-3; TRBD2 was called by the table and not checked on the DNA. TRBV21-1 is flagged as a pseudogene. This CDR3 comprises 16 residues.

V and J are TRBV11-2 and TRBJ1-2, with unresolved D. The CDR3 is 15 amino acids. V lost 2 bases and J 6 bases, leaving 16 bases between the germline ends. The germline gives CDR1 SGHAT, CDR2 FQNNGV. Here the CDR3 DNA reads TGTGCCAGCAGCTTAACCCCTCACCCAGGTCATGGCTACACCTTC. It encodes CASSLTPHPGHGYTF. Looking up the rest from reference TRBV11-2 and TRBJ1-2 gives the full variable domain: EAGVAQSPRYKIIEKRQSVAFWCNPISGHATLYWYQQILGQGPKLLIQFQNNGVVDDSQLPKDRFSAERLKGVDSTLKIQPAKLEDSAVYLCASSLTPHPGHGYTFGSGTRLTVV.

The chain uses TRBV19 and TRBJ1-1, with D uncertain. Germline values: CDR1 LNHDA, CDR2 SQIVND (reference sequence). Trimming shortened V by 5 bases and J by 3 bases, and 10 bases separated the two germline ends. The CDR3 covers 13 residues. The DNA for the CDR3 is TGTGCCAGTAGTTCGACGAGGGACACTGAAGCTTTCTTT. Translation: CASSSTRDTEAFF.

The chain links TRBV12-5 to TRBJ1-1, with D possibly being TRBD1 (6 bases). Germline V gene lookup returns CDR1 LGHNT and CDR2 FRNRAP. The CDR3 contains 14 residues. Between the trimmed V and J ends, which lost 3 bases and 0 bases, there was a span of 8 bases. The CDR3 nucleotides read TGTGCTAGTGGTTTTTCAGGGGTGAACACTGAAGCTTTCTTT. Its translation: CASGFSGVNTEAFF.

The chain has TRBV27 and TRBJ1-2, with D tentatively TRBD1 (6 bases). There are 14 residues in the CDR3. The germline V and J ends were trimmed by 6 bases and 7 bases, with 18 bases remaining between them. Germline values: CDR1 MNHEY, CDR2 SMNVEV (reference sequence). Written as DNA, the CDR3 is TGTGCCAGCAGACCTAACAGGGTCCTGGGTGGCTACACCTTC. It codes for CASRPNRVLGGYTF.

This chain links TRBV7-7 with TRBJ2-2, with D perhaps matching TRBD1 (8 bases). The CDR3 loop spans 16 amino acids. V gave up 5 bases and J gave up 5 bases, with 18 bases separating them. In germline, CDR1 is SSHAT, CDR2 FNYEAQ (reference sequence). The CDR3 loop reads CASSLRTGRVTGELFF. The CDR3 DNA reads as TGTGCCAGCAGCCTTAGGACAGGGAGGGTAACCGGGGAGCTGTTTTTT.

The genes are TRBV19 and TRBJ2-1, with 15 bases lining up with TRBD2. This CDR3 comprises 16 residues. The J segment lost 7 bases and the V segment lost 9 bases, leaving 10 bases of the junction unmatched. Germline V gives CDR1 LNHDA, CDR2 SQIVND (reference sequence). The CDR3 DNA is TGTGCCAGCAGGACTAGCGGGAGGGGGGGTGGGAATGAGCAGTTCTTC. This sequence encodes CASRTSGRGGGNEQFF.

This clone showed up just a few times. V gene TRBV7-3 combines with J gene TRBJ2-2, with 7 bases identical to TRBD1. Germline CDR1 is SGHTA and CDR2 is FQGTGA. The CDR3 sequence is 13 residues long. Trimming took 5 bases from V and 6 from J; bases not matched to a gene: 3. In nucleotides, the CDR3 is TGTGCCAGCAGCCCTGACAGGGCCGGGGAGCTGTTTTTT. It codes for CASSPDRAGELFF.

The V and J genes are TRBV5-4 and TRBJ2-2; 9 bases are a match to TRBD2. Germline V gives CDR1 SGHNT, CDR2 YYREEE (reference sequence). Trimming removed 0 bases from V and 1 base from J; junction bases left unmatched: 1. This CDR3 is built from 16 residues. DNA for the CDR3: TGTGCCAGCAGCTTGGGACTAGCGGAGAACACCGGGGAGCTGTTTTTT. Translated, it gives CASSLGLAENTGELFF. Together with reference TRBV5-4 and TRBJ2-2, the CDR3 gives the full variable domain: ETGVTQSPTHLIKTRGQQVTLRCSSQSGHNTVSWYQQALGQGPQFIFQYYREEENGRGNFPPRFSGLQFPNYSSELNVNALELDDSALYLCASSLGLAENTGELFFGEGSRLTVL.

The chain joins TRBV7-9 to TRBJ1-2; 7 positions agree with TRBD1. This CDR3 has 13 residues. Per the germline V gene, CDR1 is SEHNR and CDR2 is FQNEAQ (reference sequence). The junction had 6 bases not matched to a gene; V was cut back by 8 bases and J by 3 bases. The CDR3 is CASATGVDYGYTF. The CDR3 DNA sequence: TGTGCCAGCGCAACAGGGGTTGACTATGGCTACACCTTC. The full variable domain, in which reference TRBV7-9 and TRBJ1-2 provide the parts outside the CDR3, is DTGVSQNPRHKITKRGQNVTFRCDPISEHNRLYWYRQTLGQGPEFLTYFQNEAQLEKSRLLSDRFSAERPKGSFSTLEIQRTEQGDSAMYLCASATGVDYGYTFGSGTRLTVV.

This clone is a singleton in its sample. This chain links TRBV2 with TRBJ2-1, with TRBD2 matching 10 bases. Germline V lookup: CDR1 SNHLY, CDR2 FYNNEI. The CDR3 runs 15 residues. V lost 5 bases and J lost 5; bases outside the gene matches: 6. The CDR3 sequence: CASSPSGSIDNEQFF. CDR3 DNA: TGTGCCAGCAGTCCTAGCGGGAGTATAGACAATGAGCAGTTCTTC.

The chain carries TRBV27 and TRBJ2-7; 7 positions agree with TRBD1. The CDR3 runs 14 residues. The V segment lost 6 bases and the J segment 1 base; nucleotides outside the gene matches: 6. Germline V gene lookup returns CDR1 MNHEY and CDR2 SMNVEV (reference sequence). CDR3 loop: CASSPGGQSYEQYF. CDR3 DNA sequence: TGTGCCAGCAGCCCAGGGGGTCAATCCTACGAGCAGTACTTC.

The table lists this clone with a count of one. The rearrangement links TRBV7-9 to TRBJ1-4; 7 bases fit TRBD1. The CDR3 is made up of 14 amino acids. J lost 2 bases, V lost 5 bases, and 2 bases had no gene match. Germline V gene data show CDR1 as SEHNR and CDR2 as FQNEAQ (reference sequence). This CDR3 is CASSLTGTNEKLFF. The CDR3 DNA reads TGTGCCAGCAGCCTGACAGGGACTAATGAAAAACTGTTTTTT.

The rearrangement links TRBV5-6 to TRBJ1-1; the D is unclear. The germline gives CDR1 SGHDT, CDR2 YYEEEE. CDR3 length equals 15 residues. Deletions cut 2 bases from V and 3 bases from J, with 14 bases between. In nucleotides, the CDR3 is TGTGCCAGCAGCTTACCGGGGTCAATGGACACTGAAGCTTTCTTT. As protein: CASSLPGSMDTEAFF. The whole variable domain, remainder taken from reference TRBV5-6 and TRBJ1-1, is DAGVTQSPTHLIKTRGQQVTLRCSPKSGHDTVSWYQQALGQGPQFIFQYYEEEERQRGNFPDRFSGHQFPNYSSELNVNALLLGDSALYLCASSLPGSMDTEAFFGQGTRLTVV.

In its sample, this clone was seen once. The chain employs TRBV6-5 and TRBJ2-5, with a possible D match to TRBD2 (5 bases). The J call is in doubt because the DNA end fits TRBJ2-7 better. The germline gives CDR1 MNHEY, CDR2 SVGAGI. The CDR3 is 12 residues long. The CDR3 loop is CASKGSSYEQYF. CDR3 nucleotides: TGTGCCAGCAAAGGGAGCTCCTACGAGCAGTACTTC.

V is TRBV5-6 and J is TRBJ2-7; 7 nucleotides agree with TRBD1. After removal of 5 bases from V and 2 bases from J, the junction contained 10 bases not matched to a gene. CDR3 size: 15 residues. The germline CDR1 and CDR2 sequences are SGHDT and YYEEEE. This chain's CDR3 is CASRYGARGTYEQYF. The CDR3 bases are TGTGCCAGCAGATATGGGGCCAGGGGGACCTACGAGCAGTACTTC. Filled out from reference TRBV5-6 and TRBJ2-7, the complete variable domain reads DAGVTQSPTHLIKTRGQQVTLRCSPKSGHDTVSWYQQALGQGPQFIFQYYEEEERQRGNFPDRFSGHQFPNYSSELNVNALLLGDSALYLCASRYGARGTYEQYFGPGTRLTVT.

V gene TRBV10-2 combines with J gene TRBJ2-1; 10 bases match TRBD2. The CDR3 contains 15 residues. Per germline, CDR1 WSHSY and CDR2 SAAADI. V shed 7 bases, J shed 2 bases, and the junction held 5 bases outside the gene matches. Written as DNA, the CDR3 is TGCGCCAGCACTACCCTAGCGGGAGCCTACAATGAGCAGTTCTTC. Encoded protein: CASTTLAGAYNEQFF.

V is TRBV6-1 and J is TRBJ1-1; D gene unclear. The CDR3 runs to 13 residues. V was clipped by 7 bases and J by 6 bases, with 15 bases between them. Germline lookup yields CDR1 MNHNS and CDR2 SASEGT. DNA for the CDR3: TGTGCCAGCACAGAAAACCCTTACCCTGAAGCTTTCTTT. This sequence encodes CASTENPYPEAFF.

The chain recombines TRBV30 with TRBJ1-3; 7 bases match TRBD1. CDR3 length: 12 amino acids. CDR1 and CDR2 (germline): GTSNPN, SVGIG (reference sequence). The V gene end was trimmed by 8 bases and the J gene end by 0 bases; junction bases not matched to a gene: 1. The CDR3 sequence is CARTGSGNTIYF. In DNA form, the CDR3 reads TGTGCCAGGACAGGCTCTGGAAACACCATATATTTT.

V usage is TRBV6-5 and J usage is TRBJ1-1; maybe TRBD1 (5 bases). V lost 6 bases, J lost 0 bases, and 8 bases lay in between. Germline CDR1 MNHEY, CDR2 SVGAGI. This CDR3 region has 13 residues. The CDR3 bases are TGTGCCAGCAGCGACAGCCTGAACACTGAAGCTTTCTTT. It codes for CASSDSLNTEAFF.

This chain connects TRBV9 to TRBJ2-7, with D perhaps matching TRBD2 (6 bases). With 1 base removed from V and 3 bases from J, the gap between germline ends came to 17 bases. Germline CDR1 SGDLS, CDR2 YYNGEE. The CDR3 totals 16 residues. CDR3 bases: TGTGCCAGCAGCGTACGCTCTTTGGCGGGAAGCTACGAGCAGTACTTC. It codes for CASSVRSLAGSYEQYF.

This rearrangement joins TRBV7-2 to TRBJ1-2; 9 bases fit TRBD1. Per germline, CDR1 SGHTA and CDR2 FQGNSA. V shed 0 bases, J shed 8 bases, and the junction held 4 bases outside the gene matches. The CDR3 length is 14 residues. CDR3: CASSLAGTGKGYTF. The CDR3 nucleotides read TGTGCCAGCAGCTTAGCGGGGACAGGGAAAGGCTACACCTTC.